This section outlines one T cell receptor beta chain sequence together with its context. Its antigen is not known. The CDR3 extends over 13 amino acids. Trimming took 6 bases from V and 3 from J, leaving 12 bases between them. The germline gives CDR1 MDHEN, CDR2 SYDVKM. Assay: immunoSEQ multiplex PCR; the TCRdb copy retains only in-frame clones and omits some. The table records over 150,000 clones, 90% to 95% of them present only once. These data come from a study of T cell responses to AZD1222 COVID-19 vaccine. Study-wide results and caveats: Nearly half of unique spike-specific TCRs reportedly avoided B.1.351 and B.1.1.7 mutated regions.

This chain uses TRBV28 with TRBJ2-7, with a possible D match to TRBD1 (5 bases). Source: peripheral blood, taken on day 0 of MenACWY control vaccination. The receptor was isolated from an adult in good health. The CDR3 spells CASRGAVLYEQYF. DNA of the CDR3: TGTGCCAGCAGAGGGGCAGTTCTCTACGAGCAGTACTTC.